This T cell receptor beta chain derives from a study of a mutant IDH1 vaccine in newly diagnosed glioma. Study details: Vaccination of patients was performed eight times, in weeks 1, 3, 5, 7, 11, 15, 19 and 23. Vaccine administration was initiated 4-6 weeks following radiotherapy alone, or with temozolomide cycles.

The time point: week 11, during vaccination. Doses consisted of 300 ug of mutant IDH1 20-mer peptide each, paired with topical imiquimod. The germline V and J ends were trimmed by 4 bases and 0 bases, with 10 bases remaining between them. The CDR3 is made up of 14 amino acids. CDR1 is SNHLY and CDR2 is FYNNEI in the germline V gene. Here immunoSEQ multiplex PCR was the method, and the copy in TCRdb shows in-frame clones only, minus some. This sample has tens of thousands of clones, with roughly 80% found just once. Comment on this clone: Its antigen is undetermined.

The specimen was PBMCs, collected from a glioma patient whose treatment included an IDH1 peptide vaccine. The V call is TRBV2, the J call TRBJ2-7; a weak D match, TRBD1 (5 bases). The source of this sequence is a woman aged 18-29 years with glioma. For the CDR3, the DNA is TGTGCCAGCAGTGTGGAGACAGCCTCCTACGAGCAGTACTTC. It specifies CASSVETASYEQYF.